The 29 T cell receptor beta chains given below trace back to one sample, sequenced in a study of CD8+CD57+ T cells in acquired aplastic anemia. Template material for TCR beta VDJ and CDR3 profiling consisted of genomic DNA. Each CDR3 protein is one row after TCRdb ran MiXCR on the reads. The sample contains approximately 380,000 distinct CDR3 sequences, roughly 64% of which appear only once. Sequenced sample: sorted CD4+, CD8+, or CD8+CD57+ T cells (not recorded which) from PBMCs. These receptors all stem from a human donor in good health, serving as a control.

The rearrangement uses TRBV6-1 and TRBJ1-2; perhaps TRBD1 as D (6 bases). The CDR3 runs 14 residues. Trimming cost V 7 bases and J 2 bases, with 14 bases left between them. Germline V gene data show CDR1 as MNHNS and CDR2 as SASEGT. The CDR3 nucleotides read TGTGCCAGCAACAAAAGCAGGGGCAACTATGGCTACACCTTC. Encoded protein: CASNKSRGNYGYTF.

The gene calls are TRBV7-9 and TRBJ2-7; D gene uncertain. CDR1 and CDR2 (germline): SEHNR, FQNEAQ (reference sequence). Trimming removed 6 bases at V and 13 bases at J, with 22 bases between. The CDR3 runs to 13 residues. CDR3 sequence reads: CASSAQAPYGHYF. CDR3 DNA: TGTGCCAGCAGTGCCCAGGCGCCCTACGGGCATTACTTC.

With regard to this clonotype: A much larger clone sits a single nucleotide away, making a read error possible. The chain's CDR3 is CASSYDTRGVYTVAFF. DNA for the CDR3: TGTGCCAGCAGTTACGACACACGCGGGGTCTACACTGTAGCTTTCTTT. This sequence joins TRBV6-5 and TRBJ1-1; D remains unclear. The CDR3 runs to 16 residues. The germline V gene encodes CDR1 MNHEY and CDR2 SVGAGI.

The chain is built from TRBV19 and TRBJ1-2, with D tentatively TRBD1 (6 bases). Looked up from germline, CDR1 is LNHDA and CDR2 is SQIVND (reference sequence). This CDR3 spans 15 amino acids. The ends were cut back, 3 bases at V and 4 bases at J, with 15 bases in the middle. The CDR3: CASSIVGRGGYGYTF. CDR3 nucleotide sequence: TGTGCCAGTAGTATCGTCGGCAGGGGAGGCTATGGCTACACCTTC.

This chain links TRBV18 with TRBJ2-3; the match to TRBD2 covers 8 bases. The ends lost 3 bases at V and 4 bases at J; junction bases unmatched: 12. Germline V gene lookup returns CDR1 KGHSH and CDR2 LQKENI. This CDR3 contains 17 residues. CDR3 sequence: CASSPSPQRGFADTQYF. DNA for the CDR3: TGTGCCAGCTCACCTTCCCCCCAGCGGGGGTTCGCAGATACGCAGTATTTT.

This clonotype was observed a handful of times. The chain has TRBV11-2 and TRBJ2-7; 7 bases are shared with TRBD2. Per germline, CDR1 SGHAT and CDR2 FQNNGV. This CDR3 has 14 residues. Trimming cost V 5 bases and J 1 base; bases outside gene matches: 5. The CDR3 nucleotides read TGTGCCAGCAGCGGAGCGGGGTGGTCCTACGAGCAGTACTTC. It specifies CASSGAGWSYEQYF.

This clonotype was seen repeatedly, ten times or more. The J gene is TRBJ2-5, the V gene TRBV19; the D is unclear. The CDR3 loop spans 15 amino acids. V lost 9 bases, J lost 0 bases, and 17 bases lay in between. Germline V gene lookup returns CDR1 LNHDA and CDR2 SQIVND (reference sequence). CDR3 in amino acids: CASLHGHPNQETQYF. CDR3 DNA sequence: TGTGCCAGCCTTCATGGGCACCCGAACCAAGAGACCCAGTACTTC.

Comments on this clonotype: No conserved phenylalanine or tryptophan is present at the end of the CDR3, so a read error is the likely explanation. The limits of the CDR3 on the DNA are not certain, so only TCRdb's listed CDR3 is given. V and J are TRBV19 and TRBJ1-5. CDR1 LNHDA and CDR2 SQIVND come from the germline V gene (reference sequence). Termini included, the CDR3 measures 12 amino acids. The CDR3 sequence: CASTDGHLTETH.

This rearrangement joins TRBV29-1 to TRBJ1-5; 10 bases are shared with TRBD1. Germline assignment: CDR1 SQVTM and CDR2 ANQGSEA. The CDR3 extends over 14 amino acids. Trimming took 6 bases from V and 6 from J; bases not matched to a gene: 8. CDR3 bases: TGCAGCGTGGGGACAGGGGAAAAAGGTCAGCCCCAGCATTTT. It is translated as CSVGTGEKGQPQHF.

CDR3: CASSALPGQGYEQYF. CDR3 DNA: TGCGCCAGCAGCGCCCTCCCTGGACAGGGCTACGAGCAGTACTTC. The chain recombines TRBV5-1 with TRBJ2-7; 8 bases agree with TRBD1. V lost 4 bases, J lost 3 bases, and 9 bases stayed unmatched. The CDR3 has 15 residues. Germline CDR1 and CDR2: SGHRS and YFSETQ.

The chain combines TRBV12-3 or TRBV12-4 with TRBJ2-7; 9 bases line up with TRBD2. CDR3 length: 13 residues. The V gene end was trimmed by 6 bases and the J gene end by 6 bases; junction bases not matched to a gene: 6. The DNA of the CDR3 is TGTGCCAGCAGCAAACTAGCGGGCGGCGAGCAGTACTTC. Its translation: CASSKLAGGEQYF.

This rearrangement joins TRBV7-9 to TRBJ1-2, with unresolved D. V lost 6 bases, J lost 2 bases, and 13 bases lay in between. The germline gives CDR1 SEHNR, CDR2 FQNEAQ (reference sequence). The CDR3 sequence is 14 residues long. The CDR3 DNA is TGTGCCAGCAGGGCCTGCAACATAAACTATGGCTACACCTTC. Its translation is CASRACNINYGYTF.

This clonotype showed up just a few times. The chain carries TRBV30 and TRBJ2-1; D gene unclear. V was trimmed by 0 bases and J by 4 bases, leaving 10 bases between them. The germline V gene has CDR1 GTSNPN and CDR2 SVGIG (reference sequence). The CDR3 runs to 14 residues. In nucleotides, the CDR3 is TGTGCCTGGAGTGTATCCGCCAATTACAATGAGCAGTTCTTC. It specifies CAWSVSANYNEQFF.

This clonotype was found many times. This chain connects TRBV5-1 to TRBJ1-2; 8 bases are shared with TRBD1. Germline V gene data show CDR1 as SGHRS and CDR2 as YFSETQ. Trimming at V came to 1 base and at J to 3 bases, leaving 5 bases not matched to a gene. This CDR3 comprises 15 residues. The CDR3 nucleotides are TGCGCCAGCAGCTTGACCCAGGGGGCGGACTATGGCTACACCTTC. It translates to CASSLTQGADYGYTF.

This clonotype was counted between two and nine times. One end of the junction fails to match germline, which may point to a read error. The CDR3 nucleotides read TGTGCCAGCAGCTTGACGACAGGCCCTGGCCAGCCCCAGTTT. Protein sequence: CASSLTTGPGQPQF. The chain links TRBV2 to TRBJ1-6; weak D call: TRBD1 (6 bases). The V gene's germline CDR1 is SNHLY and CDR2 FYNNEI. CDR3 length: 14 residues.

V and J are TRBV7-2 and TRBJ1-3, with 7 bases identical to TRBD1. The junction had 18 bases not matched to a gene; V was cut back by 4 bases and J by 12 bases. The CDR3 has 16 residues. The germline V gene encodes CDR1 SGHTA and CDR2 FQGNSA. As DNA, the CDR3 is TGTGCCAGCAGCTCAGGGACAGTTTCGTACGAGCAGTACATATATTTT. Translation gives CASSSGTVSYEQYIYF.

A remark on this clonotype: At one end, the junction sequence differs from germline, possibly due to a read error. The chain combines TRBV7-2 with TRBJ1-1, with a weak D call TRBD1 (5 bases). This CDR3 has 14 amino acids. Per germline, CDR1 SGHTA and CDR2 FQGNSA. In DNA, the CDR3 is TGTGCCAGCAGCTTGGTGGGACTCCGAACAGATACGCAGTTT. It encodes CASSLVGLRTDTQF.

This clonotype showed up many times. The chain recombines TRBV20-1 with TRBJ2-7, with TRBD1 identical over 12 bases. V lost 2 bases, J lost 7 bases, and 9 bases stayed unmatched. Germline CDR1 DFQATT, CDR2 SNEGSKA (reference sequence). The CDR3 length is 15 residues. The CDR3 coding sequence is TGCAGTGCTAGACCATCGGGACAGGGGGCGGGAGAGCAGTACTTC. This sequence encodes CSARPSGQGAGEQYF.

The J gene is TRBJ1-5, the V gene TRBV6-5, with TRBD1 as a possible D gene (6 bases). The V and J ends lost 2 bases and 9 bases respectively, with 17 bases between them. The CDR3 runs 15 residues. Germline loops: CDR1 MNHEY, CDR2 SVGAGI. The CDR3 sequence is CASSYGEDSVVPQHF. In nucleotides, the CDR3 is TGTGCCAGCAGTTACGGGGAGGACAGTGTAGTGCCCCAGCATTTT.

As for this clonotype: The junction differs from germline at one of its ends, possibly a read error. This chain connects TRBV9 to TRBJ2-5; D is perhaps TRBD1 (6 bases). The CDR3 is 14 amino acids. Germline CDR1 and CDR2: SGDLS and YYNGEE. The CDR3 DNA is TGTGCCAGCAGCATTCTCCTGGGACACAAAGCACATATCTTC. Translated: CASSILLGHKAHIF.

This clonotype was recorded at least ten times. The chain links TRBV20-1 to TRBJ1-5, with a possible D match to TRBD1 (5 bases). CDR3 length: 14 amino acids. Germline CDR1 reads DFQATT; CDR2 reads SNEGSKA (reference sequence). Trimming shortened V by 3 bases and J by 2 bases, and 11 bases separated the two germline ends. The chain's CDR3 is CSASDGAGNQPQHF. The CDR3 nucleotides read TGCAGTGCTAGTGACGGGGCCGGCAATCAGCCCCAGCATTTT.

This clonotype appeared many times. The rearrangement joins TRBV4-1 to TRBJ1-2; D is uncertain. Trimming left V 1 base short and J 4 bases short, with 22 bases between. The length of the CDR3 is 18 residues. In germline, CDR1 is MGHRA, CDR2 YSYEKL. The CDR3 DNA reads as TGCGCCAGCAGCCAAGGAGGCGGTCTCGGGCTAAGGCGCTATGGCTACACCTTC. Residues: CASSQGGGLGLRRYGYTF.

CDR3 DNA: TGTGCCAGCAGGATAGGCGTTGGGACCACTATATATTTT. It encodes CASRIGVGTTIYF. The chain joins TRBV7-2 to TRBJ1-3; the D gene is possibly TRBD1 (5 bases). Germline V gene lookup returns CDR1 SGHTA and CDR2 FQGNSA. The CDR3 consists of 13 residues. Trimming pared 6 bases from V and 13 bases from J, leaving 19 bases between.

Remarks on this clonotype: The conserved final phenylalanine or tryptophan is absent from the CDR3, which likely points to a read error. The DNA is left out, because the CDR3 cannot be placed on it with certainty; the CDR3 is given as TCRdb lists it. The gene calls are TRBV7-2 and TRBJ1-1; whether TRBD1, the table's D call, matches the DNA was not checked. The germline V gene has CDR1 SGHTA and CDR2 FQGNSA. The CDR3 is 13 residues long, counting both termini. Here the CDR3 reads CASSLDRDRAYEQ.

The genes are TRBV15 and TRBJ2-7, with 9 positions matching TRBD1. V gave up 8 bases and J gave up 0 bases; unmatched junction bases: 5. The CDR3 spans 14 residues. In germline, CDR1 is LNHNV, CDR2 YYDKDF (reference sequence). The CDR3 loop is CATGGQGSSYEQYF. In DNA form, the CDR3 reads TGTGCCACCGGAGGACAGGGGAGCTCCTACGAGCAGTACTTC.

The V and J genes are TRBV2 and TRBJ2-1; D gene unclear. CDR1 SNHLY and CDR2 FYNNEI come from the germline V gene. The CDR3 contains 10 residues. Deletions cut 5 bases from V and 9 bases from J, with 5 bases between. CDR3: CASSLGEQFF. The CDR3 DNA sequence: TGTGCCAGCAGTTTAGGTGAGCAGTTCTTC.

The rearrangement uses TRBV9 and TRBJ1-2; 11 bases line up with TRBD1. The CDR3 runs 14 residues. CDR1 is SGDLS, CDR2 YYNGEE, per germline. The V gene end was trimmed by 4 bases and the J gene end by 6 bases; junction bases not matched to a gene: 5. CDR3 DNA: TGTGCCAGCAGCCCGGACAGGGGGCAAGATGGCTACACCTTC. Translated, it gives CASSPDRGQDGYTF.

This chain links TRBV20-1 with TRBJ1-2, with no clear D. This CDR3 has 11 residues. Germline CDR1 reads DFQATT; CDR2 reads SNEGSKA (reference sequence). Trimming removed 7 bases from V and 14 bases from J, with 20 bases in between. CDR3 sequence reads: CSVQRAETQTF. CDR3 nucleotides: TGCAGTGTGCAGCGCGCGGAGACCCAGACCTTC.

The V and J genes are TRBV20-1 and TRBJ1-2; weak D call: TRBD1 (6 bases). CDR1 is DFQATT and CDR2 is SNEGSKA in the germline V gene (reference sequence). The CDR3 contains 12 residues. V lost 4 bases and J 7 bases, leaving 13 bases between the germline ends. The CDR3 region is CSAMREGGGYTF. The CDR3 DNA is TGCAGTGCTATGAGGGAGGGGGGTGGCTACACCTTC.